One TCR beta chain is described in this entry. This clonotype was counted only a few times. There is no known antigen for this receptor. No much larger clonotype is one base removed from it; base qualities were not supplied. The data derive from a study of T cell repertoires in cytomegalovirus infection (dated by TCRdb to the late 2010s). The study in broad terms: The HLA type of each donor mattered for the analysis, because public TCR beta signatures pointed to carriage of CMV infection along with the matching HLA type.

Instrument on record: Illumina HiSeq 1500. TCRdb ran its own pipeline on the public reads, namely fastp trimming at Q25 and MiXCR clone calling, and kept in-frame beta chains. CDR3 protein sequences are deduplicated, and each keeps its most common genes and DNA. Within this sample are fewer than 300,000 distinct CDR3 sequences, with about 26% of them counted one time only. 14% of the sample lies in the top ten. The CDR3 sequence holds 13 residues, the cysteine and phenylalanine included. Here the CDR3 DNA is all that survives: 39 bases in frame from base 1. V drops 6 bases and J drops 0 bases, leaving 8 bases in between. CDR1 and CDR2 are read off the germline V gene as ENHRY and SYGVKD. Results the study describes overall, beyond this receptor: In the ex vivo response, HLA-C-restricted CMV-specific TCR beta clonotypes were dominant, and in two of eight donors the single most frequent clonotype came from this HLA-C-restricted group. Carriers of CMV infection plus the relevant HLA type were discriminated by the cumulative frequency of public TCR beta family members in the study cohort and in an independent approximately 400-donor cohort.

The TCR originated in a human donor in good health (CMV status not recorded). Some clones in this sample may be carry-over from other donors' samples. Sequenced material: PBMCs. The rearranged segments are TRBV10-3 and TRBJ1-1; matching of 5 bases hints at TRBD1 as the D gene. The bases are TGTGCCATCAGCCCGGGGGTGAACACTGAAGCTTTCTTT. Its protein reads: CAISPGVNTEAFF.